Listed here are 2 T cell receptor beta chains from one sample, sequenced in a study of T-cell reconstitution after alpha-beta-depleted transplantation in children. Construction of the TCRbeta library involved unique molecular identifiers. Using its own MiXCR run on the PCR reads, TCRdb lists one record per CDR3 protein. The sample yields about 600,000 distinct CDR3 sequences, over 9.5% seen once. The sequencing used PBMCs from the stem cell graft donor, collected from the stem cell graft. Every receptor here comes from a human donor who donated a stem cell graft to a child with acute myeloid leukemia.

In this sample, this clonotype turned up many times. The chain combines TRBV10-3 with TRBJ2-7; no definite D call. Germline CDR1 reads ENHRY; CDR2 reads SYGVKD. Trimming cost V 8 bases and J 2 bases, with 13 bases left between them. CDR3 length equals 13 residues. The CDR3 DNA sequence: TGTGCCATCCAATCGGACCTAACCTACGAGCAGTACTTC. Residues: CAIQSDLTYEQYF.

The rearrangement joins TRBV7-2 to TRBJ2-7; TRBD2 matches at 12 bases. The junction had 6 bases not matched to a gene; V was cut back by 1 base and J by 2 bases. This CDR3 region has 17 residues. Germline V gene sequence: CDR1 SGHTA, CDR2 FQGNSA. The DNA of the CDR3 is TGTGCCAGCAGCTTAGGGGGACTAGCGGGTTTAACCTACGAGCAGTACTTC. This translates into CASSLGGLAGLTYEQYF.